A selection of T cell receptor beta chains follows, all from one sample in a study of radiation and T cells in renal cell carcinoma. TCRdb's copy holds only in-frame clones and misses some; the assay was immunoSEQ multiplex PCR. The repertoire consists of fewer than 45,000 clones, with around four fifths occurring once and the leading ten covering about 30%. The source was blood, collected from a patient whose treatment included radiotherapy and nephrectomy. The receptors derive from a woman in her 70s with renal cell carcinoma. The CDR3 runs from the conserved cysteine through the conserved F or W. The order of the fields is D gene, V gene, clone size, J gene, CDR3 DNA, CDR3 protein. D genes are given only for firm matches. Size is omitted from some rows. Given values are once, few, many or a class for expanded clones.

D: .; V: TRBV5-1; size: .; J: TRBJ2-2; DNA: TGCGCCAGCAGCTTGGCGCTCGGGACCCGCGAGCTGTTTTTT; CDR3: CASSLALGTRELFF
D: TRBD2; V: TRBV5-6; size: .; J: TRBJ2-1; DNA: TGTGCCAGCAGCCTCTCGAGCGGGAGTATCTATGAGCAGTTCTTC; CDR3: CASSLSSGSIYEQFF
D: .; V: TRBV27; size: once; J: TRBJ2-7; DNA: TGTGCCAGCAGTTTCGGTCCGCTGATGGACGAGCAGTACTTC; CDR3: CASSFGPLMDEQYF
D: .; V: TRBV29-1; size: .; J: TRBJ1-1; DNA: TGCAGCGTTGCGAGGGGGACTGAAGCTTTCTTT; CDR3: CSVARGTEAFF
D: .; V: TRBV2; size: once; J: TRBJ2-4; DNA: TGTGCCAGCAGTGAAAGGGCCGTGGGGGGCAAAAACATTCAGTACTTC; CDR3: CASSERAVGGKNIQYF
D: .; V: TRBV27; size: .; J: TRBJ2-2; DNA: TGTGCCAGCAGCCTGACTAGGCAGAGCACCGGGGAGCTGTTTTTT; CDR3: CASSLTRQSTGELFF
D: .; V: TRBV5-1; size: .; J: TRBJ2-7; DNA: TGCGCCAGCAGCTTGTCCCAGGCAGCCTACGAGCAGTACTTC; CDR3: CASSLSQAAYEQYF
D: .; V: TRBV18; size: once; J: TRBJ2-5; DNA: TGTGCCAGCTCACCACCCAGCCAAGAGACCCAGTACTTC; CDR3: CASSPPSQETQYF
D: .; V: TRBV7-9; size: few; J: TRBJ2-1; DNA: TGTGCCAGCAGCTTAGTACCAGGGAGCGGGGAGCAGTTCTTC; CDR3: CASSLVPGSGEQFF
D: TRBD1; V: TRBV6-1; size: .; J: TRBJ2-7; DNA: TGTGCCAGCAGCCCCTTGCGACAGGGGACGGGCGAGCAGTACTTC; CDR3: CASSPLRQGTGEQYF
D: TRBD1; V: TRBV2; size: few; J: TRBJ1-5; DNA: TGTGCCAGCAGAGGAGTGACAGGGTACAATCAGCCCCAGCATTTT; CDR3: CASRGVTGYNQPQHF
D: .; V: TRBV9; size: .; J: TRBJ1-2; DNA: TGTGCCAGCAGCGTAGCTACAGGGAGGGCCCTGAACTATGGCTACACCTTC; CDR3: CASSVATGRALNYGYTF
D: TRBD1; V: TRBV18; size: .; J: TRBJ1-1; DNA: TGTGCCAGCTCGCGGACAGGGGACACTGAAGCTTTCTTT; CDR3: CASSRTGDTEAFF
D: TRBD2; V: TRBV13; size: .; J: TRBJ2-1; DNA: TGTGCCAGCAGCCGGGGGGAATTGGGTGAGCAGTTCTTC; CDR3: CASSRGELGEQFF
D: TRBD2; V: TRBV7-9; size: .; J: TRBJ2-7; DNA: TGTGCCAGCAGCCCCATCAGGACTAGCGGAACCTACGAGCAGTACTTC; CDR3: CASSPIRTSGTYEQYF
D: .; V: TRBV25-1; size: .; J: TRBJ1-4; DNA: TGTGCCAGCAGAAGGGTCTCGAACGAAAAACTGTTTTTT; CDR3: CASRRVSNEKLFF
D: .; V: TRBV7-2; size: .; J: TRBJ1-2; DNA: TGTGCCAGCAGCCCCCAGCAGGCTGCTAACTATGGCTACACCTTC; CDR3: CASSPQQAANYGYTF
D: .; V: TRBV7-9; size: .; J: TRBJ1-1; DNA: TGTGCCAGCAGCTTAACTAGTCCTCCGGACACTGAAGCTTTCTTT; CDR3: CASSLTSPPDTEAFF
D: .; V: TRBV27; size: .; J: TRBJ2-3; DNA: TGTGCCAGCAGTCCCCTCGACCACGGTGATACGCAGTATTTT; CDR3: CASSPLDHGDTQYF
D: .; V: TRBV30; size: .; J: TRBJ2-6; DNA: TGTGCCTGGAGTAGGCCCTCTGGGGCCAACGTCCTGACTTTC; CDR3: CAWSRPSGANVLTF
D: .; V: TRBV4-2; size: .; J: TRBJ2-7; DNA: TGTGCCAGCAGCCTACGAAGCAACCGGCAGGTCATCTACGAGCAGTACTTC; CDR3: CASSLRSNRQVIYEQYF
D: TRBD2; V: TRBV11-3; size: .; J: TRBJ2-2; DNA: TGTGCCAGCAGCTTCGGACTAGCGGGGGGCGCTAGGACCGGGGAGCTGTTTTTT; CDR3: CASSFGLAGGARTGELFF
D: .; V: TRBV5-4; size: .; J: TRBJ2-1; DNA: TGTGCCAGCAGCACGGTTGGGGGCAATGAGCAGTTCTTC; CDR3: CASSTVGGNEQFF
D: .; V: TRBV29-1; size: .; J: TRBJ1-2; DNA: TGCAGCGTTGTTCAGGGATCGACTAACTATGGCTACACCTTC; CDR3: CSVVQGSTNYGYTF
D: TRBD1; V: TRBV5-1; size: .; J: TRBJ1-4; DNA: TGCGCCAGCAGCGATGGGGGGACAGGGAAACCTTTTAATGAAAAACTGTTTTTT; CDR3: CASSDGGTGKPFNEKLFF
D: .; V: TRBV7-9; size: .; J: TRBJ1-1; DNA: TGTGCCAGCAGCCAGAACCCCGTCACTGAAGCTTTCTTT; CDR3: CASSQNPVTEAFF
D: .; V: TRBV11-2; size: .; J: TRBJ2-3; DNA: TGTGCCAGCAGCTTTGTAACCTCGACAGATACGCAGTATTTT; CDR3: CASSFVTSTDTQYF
D: .; V: TRBV4-2; size: .; J: TRBJ1-5; DNA: TGTGCCAGCAGCCAAGACGGGCAGGGGTTCATTGGGAGCAATCAGCCCCAGCATTTT; CDR3: CASSQDGQGFIGSNQPQHF
D: .; V: TRBV10-3; size: .; J: TRBJ2-7; DNA: TGTGCCATCGGCAACTCCTACGAGCAGTACTTC; CDR3: CAIGNSYEQYF
D: .; V: TRBV5-1; size: .; J: TRBJ2-5; DNA: TGCGCCAGCAGCTCTGGCAGATCTCAAGAGACCCAGTACTTC; CDR3: CASSSGRSQETQYF
D: .; V: TRBV6-6; size: .; J: TRBJ2-7; DNA: TGTGCCAGCAGTTACTCGAGTGACAACTCCTACGAGCAGTACTTC; CDR3: CASSYSSDNSYEQYF
D: TRBD1; V: TRBV19; size: .; J: TRBJ2-7; DNA: TGTGCCAGTAGTATTGGGGACAGCTACGAGCAGTACTTC; CDR3: CASSIGDSYEQYF
D: TRBD1; V: TRBV19; size: .; J: TRBJ2-2; DNA: TGTGCCAGTAGTATGGGACAGGTGAACACCGGGGAGCTGTTTTTT; CDR3: CASSMGQVNTGELFF
D: .; V: TRBV7-6; size: .; J: TRBJ2-2; DNA: TGTGCCAGCAGCTTAGTTAGTTCAGAGCTGTTTTTT; CDR3: CASSLVSSELFF
D: .; V: TRBV18; size: .; J: TRBJ1-1; DNA: TGTGCCAGCTCACCGGGTCCGGGGGACACTGAAGCTTTCTTT; CDR3: CASSPGPGDTEAFF
D: .; V: TRBV19; size: once; J: TRBJ1-2; DNA: TGTGCCAGTAGTATAGGTCCAGGGTCGGCTATGGGCGGCTACACCTTC; CDR3: CASSIGPGSAMGGYTF
D: .; V: TRBV11-3; size: .; J: TRBJ1-2; DNA: TGTGCCAGCAGCCCATCGGGGCTCGGAGACTATGGCTACACCTTC; CDR3: CASSPSGLGDYGYTF
D: .; V: TRBV19; size: .; J: TRBJ2-1; DNA: TGTGCCAGTAGTCCGGGGGCCGATGAGCAGTTCTTC; CDR3: CASSPGADEQFF
D: TRBD2; V: TRBV6-5; size: once; J: TRBJ2-3; DNA: TGTGCCAGCAGTTACTCACTAGCGGGGGGTCAAGATACGCAGTATTTT; CDR3: CASSYSLAGGQDTQYF
D: .; V: TRBV10-3; size: .; J: TRBJ2-5; DNA: TGTGCCATCAGTGAACCTAGGGGGGAGACCCAGTACTTC; CDR3: CAISEPRGETQYF
D: TRBD1; V: TRBV5-4; size: .; J: TRBJ1-1; DNA: TGTGCCAGCAGCTCCCGGACAGGAAATTTGATTGAAGCTTTCTTT; CDR3: CASSSRTGNLIEAFF
D: .; V: TRBV14; size: .; J: TRBJ2-5; DNA: TGTGCCAGCAGCCCTCGGGTATGGGAAGAGACCCAGTACTTC; CDR3: CASSPRVWEETQYF
D: .; V: TRBV19; size: .; J: TRBJ1-6; DNA: TGTGCCAGTAGACGGGCCGAGGGTTCACCCCTCCACTTT; CDR3: CASRRAEGSPLHF
D: TRBD2; V: TRBV7-2; size: .; J: TRBJ2-1; DNA: TGTGCCAGCAGCCCTAGCGGGAGGGATTTTGACAATGAGCAGTTCTTC; CDR3: CASSPSGRDFDNEQFF
D: .; V: TRBV15; size: .; J: TRBJ2-1; DNA: TGTGCCACCAGCAGAGACAGGGAACCTTACAATGAGCAGTTCTTC; CDR3: CATSRDREPYNEQFF
D: .; V: TRBV10-2; size: .; J: TRBJ2-7; DNA: TGCGCCAGCGAGGCCGCTAACGAGCAGTACTTC; CDR3: CASEAANEQYF
D: .; V: TRBV5-1; size: .; J: TRBJ2-3; DNA: TGCGCCAGCAGCTTTGGGGAAAGAGCTAGCACAGATACGCAGTATTTT; CDR3: CASSFGERASTDTQYF
D: .; V: TRBV21-1; size: .; J: TRBJ2-6; DNA: TGTGCCAGCAGCAAAGCGGTCTCTGGGGCCAACGTCCTGACTTTC; CDR3: CASSKAVSGANVLTF
D: .; V: TRBV5-1; size: few; J: TRBJ1-1; DNA: TGCGCCAGCAGCTTACAGAACATGAACACTGAAGCTTTCTTT; CDR3: CASSLQNMNTEAFF
D: .; V: TRBV4-2; size: .; J: TRBJ2-5; DNA: TGTGCCAGCAGCCAAGATAGGGCTCAACAAGAGACCCAGTACTTC; CDR3: CASSQDRAQQETQYF
D: .; V: TRBV6-1; size: .; J: TRBJ2-1; DNA: TGTGCCAGCAGTCAGGGGGTCGGCGGGGGTAATGAGCAGTTCTTC; CDR3: CASSQGVGGGNEQFF
D: .; V: TRBV11-3; size: .; J: TRBJ2-4; DNA: TGTGCCAGCAGCCCGGGACCGGGAATTCAGTACTTC; CDR3: CASSPGPGIQYF
D: .; V: TRBV5-1; size: .; J: TRBJ2-5; DNA: TGCGCCAGCAGCTCCGGGGCCGAAGGGGAGACCCAGTACTTC; CDR3: CASSSGAEGETQYF
D: .; V: TRBV19; size: .; J: TRBJ2-2; DNA: TGTGCCAGTAGTAGTAGGGGGGGTCCCACCGGGGAGCTGTTTTTT; CDR3: CASSSRGGPTGELFF
D: TRBD2; V: TRBV2; size: .; J: TRBJ2-7; DNA: TGTGCCAGCAGTGAAGCCTCTAGCGGGAGGAAGAAGCAGTACTTC; CDR3: CASSEASSGRKKQYF